Listed here are 22 T cell receptor beta chains from one sample, sequenced in a study of CD8+CD57+ T cells in acquired aplastic anemia. Sequencing was done on patients that had shown CD8+CD57+ cell expansion by flow cytometry. Researchers used genomic DNA as the template to profile TCR beta VDJ and CDR3. MiXCR was run by TCRdb on the reads, yielding one entry per CDR3 protein. The sample has a few hundred thousand distinct CDR3 sequences, about a third seen once. Sequencing input: sorted CD4+, CD8+, or CD8+CD57+ T cells (not recorded which) from PBMCs. The origin of the receptors is a human donor with aplastic anemia.

The gene calls are TRBV10-3 and TRBJ1-5; a possible D gene is TRBD1 (5 bases). The germline V gene has CDR1 ENHRY and CDR2 SYGVKD. The length of the CDR3 is 14 residues. Trimming shortened V by 10 bases and J by 1 base, and 14 bases separated the two germline ends. CDR3 DNA: TGTGCCAGCATGAGGGGAGGAAGCAATCAGCCCCAGCATTTT. It is translated as CASMRGGSNQPQHF.

This clonotype has at least ten counts. The chain joins TRBV5-1 to TRBJ1-2; D gene ambiguous. The CDR3 totals 15 residues. Germline-derived CDR1 and CDR2 are SGHRS and YFSETQ. Trimming shortened V by 4 bases and J by 0 bases, and 13 bases separated the two germline ends. The CDR3 DNA follows: TGCGCCAGCAGCCAGGTGGACGGAGCTAACTATGGCTACACCTTC. Residues: CASSQVDGANYGYTF.

This chain joins TRBV10-3 and TRBJ2-7; 12 nucleotides line up with TRBD2. CDR3 size: 19 residues. The germline V gene has CDR1 ENHRY and CDR2 SYGVKD. V dropped 0 bases and J dropped 0; count of bases not matched to a gene: 9. CDR3: CAISESRLAGAASSYEQYF. The CDR3 nucleotides read TGTGCCATCAGTGAGTCTAGACTAGCGGGGGCCGCGAGCTCCTACGAGCAGTACTTC.

This clonotype was seen once. The rearrangement joins TRBV20-1 to TRBJ2-2; 8 positions match TRBD1. Germline values: CDR1 DFQATT, CDR2 SNEGSKA (reference sequence). V dropped 2 bases and J dropped 5; count of bases not matched to a gene: 7. The CDR3 has 15 residues. CDR3 in amino acids: CSARRTGLGTGELFF. CDR3 coding DNA: TGCAGTGCTAGAAGGACAGGGCTAGGAACCGGGGAGCTGTTTTTT.

The chain recombines TRBV4-3 with TRBJ2-5; no clear D. The CDR3 loop spans 16 amino acids. Trimming removed 3 bases from V and 2 bases from J, with 16 bases in between. Germline-derived CDR1 and CDR2 are LGHNA and YSLEER. The CDR3 loop reads CASSHGLSLSQETQYF. The DNA for the CDR3 is TGCGCCAGCAGCCACGGGTTGTCGCTCTCTCAAGAGACCCAGTACTTC.

The chain links TRBV11-2 to TRBJ2-1; 10 bases line up with TRBD1. The CDR3 length is 15 residues. CDR1 is SGHAT, CDR2 FQNNGV, per germline. V dropped 6 bases and J dropped 5; count of bases not matched to a gene: 7. In nucleotides, the CDR3 is TGTGCCAGCAGACCTCGGACAGGGGGGGACAATGAGCAGTTCTTC. Protein: CASRPRTGGDNEQFF.

This clonotype was detected only a few times. V and J are TRBV7-3 and TRBJ2-1; 13 positions match TRBD2. The V gene's germline CDR1 is SGHTA and CDR2 FQGTGA. CDR3 length: 16 residues. Trimming cost V 5 bases and J 3 bases; bases outside gene matches: 4. The CDR3 DNA reads as TGTGCCAGCAGCACCGGGACTAGCGGGAACTACAATGAGCAGTTCTTC. The encoded protein is CASSTGTSGNYNEQFF.

The V gene is TRBV2, the J gene TRBJ1-1, with TRBD1 matching over 7 bases. The CDR3 loop spans 14 amino acids. Germline values: CDR1 SNHLY, CDR2 FYNNEI. J was trimmed by 4 bases and V by 5 bases; bases with no gene match: 7. The CDR3 nucleotides are TGTGCCAGCAGTTTCAACAGGGGCGTCACTGAAGCTTTCTTT. Its translation: CASSFNRGVTEAFF.

The sample holds one count of this clonotype. With a much larger clone just one base away, this may be a read error. The chain employs TRBV10-1 and TRBJ2-2; no clear D. V lost 4 bases and J 3 bases, leaving 6 bases between the germline ends. This CDR3 comprises 13 residues. Per germline, CDR1 WNHNN and CDR2 SYGVQD (reference sequence). Written as DNA, the CDR3 is TGCGCCAGCAGTGGGCCGGACACCGGGGAGCTGTTTTTT. This gives the protein CASSGPDTGELFF.

The genes are TRBV10-3 and TRBJ2-4, with D perhaps being TRBD1 or TRBD2 (5 bases each). CDR3 length equals 16 residues. Trimming removed 6 bases at V and 0 bases at J, with 15 bases between. Per the germline V gene, CDR1 is ENHRY and CDR2 is SYGVKD. CDR3 nucleotides: TGTGCCATCAGAGCCGGGACCGTCCTAGCCAAAAACATTCAGTACTTC. It specifies CAIRAGTVLAKNIQYF.

The chain links TRBV15 to TRBJ2-5; no firm D call. V lost 3 bases to trimming and J lost 5 bases, with 7 bases between them. This CDR3 has 12 amino acids. Germline values: CDR1 LNHNV, CDR2 YYDKDF (reference sequence). The CDR3 reads CATSSSGETQYF. In DNA, the CDR3 is TGTGCCACCAGCAGCTCCGGTGAGACCCAGTACTTC.

This clonotype was observed many times. CDR3 nucleotide sequence: TGTGCCAGCAGCCCAGGATGGGACTCGGGGAGATATGGCTACACCTTC. Its translation is CASSPGWDSGRYGYTF. This chain uses TRBV7-9 with TRBJ1-2; TRBD1 is a possible D gene (5 bases). The length of the CDR3 is 16 residues. Germline assignment: CDR1 SEHNR and CDR2 FQNEAQ (reference sequence). With 5 bases removed from V and 5 bases from J, the gap between germline ends came to 21 bases.

This clonotype was observed a handful of times. The chain combines TRBV6-2 or TRBV6-3 with TRBJ2-7, with 10 bases that match TRBD2. The V segment lost 4 bases and the J segment 4 bases; nucleotides outside the gene matches: 7. Germline assignment: CDR1 MNHEY and CDR2 SVGEGT. The length of the CDR3 is 15 residues. The CDR3 region is CASSWSGTSVYEQYF. The DNA of the CDR3 is TGTGCCAGCAGTTGGAGCGGGACTAGCGTTTACGAGCAGTACTTC.

V gene TRBV27 combines with J gene TRBJ1-6; D gene ambiguous. The CDR3 extends over 12 amino acids. CDR1 is MNHEY, CDR2 SMNVEV, per germline (reference sequence). V shed 7 bases and J shed 7 bases, with 8 bases lying between them. The CDR3 protein is CASTTNNSPLHF. The CDR3 DNA reads as TGTGCCAGCACTACGAACAATTCACCCCTCCACTTT.

A few counts support this clonotype. The V call is TRBV7-9, the J call TRBJ2-3, with D perhaps matching TRBD1 (5 bases). The CDR3 contains 14 residues. Looked up from germline, CDR1 is SEHNR and CDR2 is FQNEAQ (reference sequence). V was pared by 6 bases and J by 2 bases, with 12 bases between. CDR3 amino acids: CASSISGYTDTQYF. CDR3 in DNA: TGTGCCAGCAGTATATCAGGGTACACAGATACGCAGTATTTT. Full variable domain (missing parts from reference TRBV7-9 and TRBJ2-3): DTGVSQNPRHKITKRGQNVTFRCDPISEHNRLYWYRQTLGQGPEFLTYFQNEAQLEKSRLLSDRFSAERPKGSFSTLEIQRTEQGDSAMYLCASSISGYTDTQYFGPGTRLTVL.

This clonotype has ten or more counts. This chain uses TRBV2 with TRBJ1-3, with a possible D match to TRBD1 (6 bases). Germline CDR1 reads SNHLY; CDR2 reads FYNNEI. This CDR3 is built from 17 residues. Trimming pared 4 bases from V and 4 bases from J, leaving 20 bases between. DNA of the CDR3: TGTGCCAGCAGTGTTGGATCGACCGGGACATACGGAAACACCATATATTTT. Translated: CASSVGSTGTYGNTIYF.

The genes are TRBV6-1 and TRBJ2-7, with TRBD2 identical over 9 bases. The CDR3 has 14 amino acids. V shed 1 base, J shed 6 bases, and the junction held 4 bases outside the gene matches. The germline CDR1 and CDR2 sequences are MNHNS and SASEGT. The CDR3, as DNA: TGTGCCAGCAGTGAAGGGGGACTAGCTGGCGAGCAGTACTTC. Its translation is CASSEGGLAGEQYF.

There are a few counts of this clonotype. The J gene is TRBJ2-2, the V gene TRBV20-1; D uncertain. The germline gives CDR1 DFQATT, CDR2 SNEGSKA (reference sequence). This CDR3 comprises 13 residues. V lost 2 bases and J 6 bases, leaving 10 bases between the germline ends. The chain's CDR3 is CSARNVRAGELFF. DNA of the CDR3: TGCAGTGCTAGAAACGTACGGGCCGGGGAGCTGTTTTTT.

With respect to this clonotype: Given a much more abundant clone one base away, this may be a read error. The CDR3 protein is CASSTTGSNEQYF. CDR3 nucleotides: TGTGCCAGTAGTACGACAGGGAGCAACGAGCAGTACTTC. The V and J genes are TRBV19 and TRBJ2-7; 7 bases align to TRBD1. CDR1 is LNHDA and CDR2 is SQIVND in the germline V gene (reference sequence). V shed 4 bases, J shed 5 bases, and the junction held 5 bases outside the gene matches. The CDR3 consists of 13 residues.

This clonotype showed up many times. The chain links TRBV7-3 to TRBJ1-1, with a tentative D call TRBD1 (5 bases). The germline V and J ends were trimmed by 6 bases and 5 bases, with 22 bases remaining between them. The CDR3 is made up of 16 amino acids. In germline, CDR1 is SGHTA, CDR2 FQGTGA. The CDR3 nucleotides are TGTGCCAGCAGTCCAACAGGCAAGGGAAGTGGGACTGAAGCTTTCTTT. The encoded protein is CASSPTGKGSGTEAFF.

This sequence joins TRBV28 and TRBJ1-5, with D possibly being TRBD1 (5 bases). The CDR3 is 13 amino acids. Per the germline V gene, CDR1 is MDHEN and CDR2 is SYDVKM. Trimming pared 8 bases from V and 2 bases from J, leaving 10 bases between. The CDR3 DNA reads as TGTGCCAGCGCGGGGGACCGCAATCAGCCCCAGCATTTT. Translation gives CASAGDRNQPQHF.

The rearrangement uses TRBV11-2 and TRBJ2-1; 8 nucleotides agree with TRBD1. Germline CDR1 is SGHAT and CDR2 is FQNNGV. This CDR3 is 15 amino acids long. Trimming at V came to 5 bases and at J to 10 bases, leaving 13 bases not matched to a gene. The CDR3: CASSPRGQGSREQFF. The CDR3 DNA reads TGTGCCAGCAGCCCCCGAGGACAGGGATCCAGGGAGCAGTTCTTC.